This is a list of T cell receptor beta chains from one sample in a study of cytomegalovirus exposure and HLA in healthy donors. TCRdb's table, derived via immunoSEQ multiplex PCR, lists solely in-frame clones and lacks some. The table lists 150,000 to 250,000 clones, around 80% of them singletons. The sequenced sample consisted of PBMCs. The receptors were sampled from a woman aged 30 to 39 in good health and CMV-seropositive. Both conserved end residues are part of each CDR3. The D gene is left open where the match is weak. Clone size is stated in some rows and not others, as once, few, many or a class when expanded.

v_gene,d_gene,abundance,j_gene,CDR3aa,CDR3nt
TRBV5-6,.,.,TRBJ2-5,CASSSTEGTQYF,TGTGCCAGCAGCTCCACCGAGGGGACCCAGTACTTC
TRBV5-1,TRBD2,.,TRBJ2-5,CASSLVSGTETQYF,TGCGCCAGCAGCTTGGTAAGCGGGACGGAGACCCAGTACTTC
TRBV7-9,.,few,TRBJ1-3,CASSPEQGLYF,TGTGCCAGCAGCCCAGAGCAGGGCTTATATTTT
TRBV4-1,TRBD1,.,TRBJ2-7,CASSPTGYNYEQYF,TGCGCCAGCAGCCCGACAGGGTACAACTACGAGCAGTACTTC
TRBV5-6,TRBD2,.,TRBJ2-3,CASSLIAGDTDTQYF,TGTGCCAGCAGCTTGATAGCGGGGGACACAGATACGCAGTATTTT
TRBV4-3,.,.,TRBJ1-1,CASSQDRGGIQGNTEAFF,TGCGCCAGCAGCCAAGATCGGGGGGGGATTCAGGGGAACACTGAAGCTTTCTTT
TRBV20-1,.,.,TRBJ2-1,CSARDTDEQFF,TGCAGTGCTAGAGATACAGATGAGCAGTTCTTC
TRBV10-3,TRBD2,.,TRBJ2-1,CAISESGTSGRADNEQFF,TGTGCCATCAGTGAGTCTGGGACTAGCGGGAGGGCCGACAATGAGCAGTTCTTC
TRBV30,.,.,TRBJ1-3,CAWSPGVSESNTIYF,TGTGCCTGGAGCCCGGGGGTTTCCGAGTCGAACACCATATATTTT
TRBV9,.,few,TRBJ1-3,CASSSEPSSGNTIYF,TGTGCCAGCAGCTCCGAACCCAGCTCTGGAAACACCATATATTTT
TRBV5-4,TRBD1,once,TRBJ2-5,CASRRTGGIETQYF,TGTGCCAGCAGAAGGACAGGGGGGATAGAGACCCAGTACTTC
TRBV11-2,TRBD2,.,TRBJ2-1,CASRRGGRNEQFF,TGTGCCAGCAGACGTGGCGGGAGAAATGAGCAGTTCTTC
TRBV6-6,TRBD2,.,TRBJ2-7,CASSPWTSEIGYEQYF,TGTGCCAGCAGCCCCTGGACTAGCGAGATTGGCTACGAGCAGTACTTC
TRBV7-2,.,.,TRBJ2-2,CASSSQTSIRELFF,TGTGCCAGCAGCTCGCAGACTAGTATCCGGGAGCTGTTTTTT
TRBV10-3,TRBD1,.,TRBJ1-2,CASRDRGYGYTF,TGTGCCAGCCGGGACAGGGGCTATGGCTACACCTTC
TRBV2,.,.,TRBJ1-5,CASSESQPQHF,TGTGCCAGCAGCGAGAGTCAGCCCCAGCATTTT
TRBV11-2,.,.,TRBJ2-1,CASSPSRLGKFF,TGTGCCAGCAGCCCCTCTCGACTAGGGAAGTTCTTC
TRBV11-2,TRBD2,.,TRBJ2-7,CASSLDSGRGGSYEQYF,TGTGCCAGCAGCTTAGATAGCGGGAGAGGCGGTTCCTACGAGCAGTACTTC
TRBV7-2,.,.,TRBJ2-2,CASSLITTRFSTGELFF,TGTGCCAGCAGCCTGATAACGACTAGATTCTCCACCGGGGAGCTGTTTTTT
TRBV5-5,TRBD2,.,TRBJ2-3,CASSLIAGGTDTQYF,TGTGCCAGCAGCCTGATAGCGGGAGGGACAGATACGCAGTATTTT
TRBV11-3,TRBD1,few,TRBJ1-1,CASSLDPRTGGLGTEAFF,TGTGCCAGCAGCTTAGATCCCAGGACAGGGGGGCTGGGGACTGAAGCTTTCTTT
TRBV25-1,TRBD1,few,TRBJ2-3,CASSGGTASTDTQYF,TGTGCCAGCAGTGGAGGGACAGCTAGCACAGATACGCAGTATTTT
TRBV19,TRBD1,few,TRBJ2-1,CASSEDRGSYNEQFF,TGTGCCAGTAGTGAGGACAGGGGGTCCTACAATGAGCAGTTCTTC
TRBV7-9,TRBD1,.,TRBJ1-2,CASTPRTGGDYGYTF,TGTGCCAGCACCCCCCGGACAGGGGGCGACTATGGCTACACCTTC
TRBV29-1,TRBD1,once,TRBJ2-1,CSVKGAPGNEQFF,TGCAGCGTCAAGGGGGCGCCGGGCAATGAGCAGTTCTTC
TRBV4-1,.,.,TRBJ2-2,CASSLGTGLRNTGELFF,TGCGCCAGCAGCTTGGGAACAGGACTAAGGAACACCGGGGAGCTGTTTTTT
TRBV21-1,.,few,TRBJ2-5,CASRLERETQYF,TGTGCCAGCAGGTTAGAAAGAGAGACCCAGTACTTC
TRBV18,TRBD1,.,TRBJ2-2,CASSPGQGNTGELFF,TGTGCCAGCTCACCGGGACAGGGAAACACCGGGGAGCTGTTTTTT
TRBV5-1,.,.,TRBJ1-2,CASGQGTNYGYTF,TGCGCCAGCGGCCAGGGTACCAACTATGGCTACACCTTC
TRBV4-3,TRBD2,.,TRBJ2-1,CASSQDASGSEGEQFF,TGCGCCAGCAGCCAAGACGCTAGCGGGAGTGAGGGTGAGCAGTTCTTC
TRBV27,.,once,TRBJ2-2,CASMTSYRGELFF,TGTGCCAGCATGACGTCCTACAGGGGGGAGCTGTTTTTT
TRBV27,.,.,TRBJ1-1,CASSFSSGVNTEAFF,TGTGCCAGCAGTTTCTCGTCCGGGGTGAACACTGAAGCTTTCTTT
TRBV30,.,.,TRBJ1-4,CAWSVQSGNEKLFF,TGTGCCTGGAGTGTACAATCCGGGAATGAAAAACTGTTTTTT
TRBV10-3,.,.,TRBJ2-7,CAISEGASYEQYF,TGTGCCATCAGTGAGGGGGCCTCCTACGAGCAGTACTTC
TRBV7-6,.,.,TRBJ2-3,CASSYEGRDTQYF,TGTGCCAGCAGCTATGAGGGAAGAGATACGCAGTATTTT
TRBV5-6,TRBD2,.,TRBJ2-7,CASSWMSGRGEQYF,TGTGCCAGCAGCTGGATGAGCGGGAGGGGGGAGCAGTACTTC
TRBV5-1,.,.,TRBJ2-5,CASSIWAEGLNKETQYF,TGCGCCAGCAGCATTTGGGCAGAGGGACTGAATAAAGAGACCCAGTACTTC
TRBV6-1,TRBD1,.,TRBJ2-7,CASSSFLGQLDEGYF,TGTGCCAGCAGTTCGTTTCTGGGACAGCTTGACGAGGGGTACTTC